This TCR beta chain was observed in a study of post-analysis software for immune sequencing data. General observations from the study: Four to six TRBV segments were more frequent in patients than controls; TRBV5-6, TRBV5-1 and TRBV20-1 belonged to this group.

The ends were cut back, 4 bases at V and 0 bases at J, with 10 bases in the middle. The length of the CDR3 is 15 residues. From germline, CDR1 is MNHNS and CDR2 SASEGT. Comments on this clonotype: No antigen is known for it.

TCR beta cDNA libraries included unique molecular identifiers. TCRdb passed the PCR reads through MiXCR, listing each CDR3 protein once. The sample has a few hundred thousand distinct CDR3 sequences, about a third seen once; the top ten hold roughly 13%. This receptor was identified in a girl aged 10 to 17 with multiple sclerosis. Sequencing was carried out using blood. The V call is TRBV6-1, the J call TRBJ2-1, with D possibly matching TRBD2 (5 bases). In nucleotides, the CDR3 is TGTGCCAGCAGTGCTCCGGCGGGCTCCTACAATGAGCAGTTCTTC. It translates to CASSAPAGSYNEQFF.